A single sample gave rise to the 22 T cell receptor beta chains below, sequenced in a study of T cells in Graves' hyperthyroidism and ophthalmopathy. RNA transcripts yielded amplified TCR beta CDR3 regions. TCR CDR3 regions were first amplified by RT-PCR with HTBI primers. MiXCR, run by TCRdb on the multiplex PCR reads, gives a single entry per CDR3 protein. The table records nearly 750,000 distinct CDR3 sequences, 30% to 40% of them present only once. The sequencing sample was made of blood. These TCRs come from a woman aged 40 to 55 with Graves' hyperthyroidism.

J is TRBJ1-1 and V is TRBV19, with D possibly matching TRBD1 (5 bases). The V and J ends lost 3 bases and 5 bases respectively, with 22 bases between them. The CDR3 consists of 17 residues. Germline V gene data show CDR1 as LNHDA and CDR2 as SQIVND (reference sequence). The CDR3 loop is CASSILSYQGVRTEAFF. The CDR3 bases are TGTGCCAGTAGTATTTTATCGTATCAAGGGGTCCGGACTGAAGCTTTCTTT.

This clonotype has only a few counts. V gene TRBV20-1 combines with J gene TRBJ2-5; D is tentatively TRBD1 or TRBD2 (5 bases each). V was shortened by 0 bases and J by 0 bases, with 20 bases between the two germline ends. The length of the CDR3 is 18 residues. In germline, CDR1 is DFQATT, CDR2 SNEGSKA (reference sequence). CDR3 nucleotides: TGCAGTGCTAGAGATCCGGCCCGAGGGGCGACCGACCAAGAGACCCAGTACTTC. The encoded protein is CSARDPARGATDQETQYF.

This clonotype was observed at least ten times. This chain connects TRBV14 to TRBJ1-2; 9 bases fit TRBD1. V was pared by 4 bases and J by 5 bases, with 5 bases of the junction left unmatched. Germline V lookup: CDR1 SGHDN, CDR2 FVKESK. The CDR3 runs 14 residues. In nucleotides, the CDR3 is TGTGCCAGCAGCCCGTCCGGGACAGGGTATGGCTACACCTTC. Its translation: CASSPSGTGYGYTF.

This clonotype was observed a single time. A read error is possible here, since a much larger clone lies one base away. V usage is TRBV7-9 and J usage is TRBJ2-2, with unresolved D. The CDR3 consists of 14 residues. Germline values: CDR1 SEHNR, CDR2 FQNEAQ (reference sequence). The germline V and J ends were trimmed by 11 bases and 0 bases, with 13 bases remaining between them. The CDR3: CACHSAPNTGELFF. DNA of the CDR3: TGTGCCTGCCACAGCGCGCCGAACACCGGGGAGCTGTTTTTT.

This chain joins TRBV13 and TRBJ1-1, with TRBD1 identical over 10 bases. Germline CDR1 reads PRHDT; CDR2 reads FYEKMQ (reference sequence). V gave up 5 bases and J gave up 1 base; unmatched junction bases: 7. The CDR3 contains 16 residues. CDR3 protein: CASSPDRGDTNTEAFF. Here the CDR3 DNA reads TGTGCCAGCAGCCCGGACAGGGGGGACACGAACACTGAAGCTTTCTTT.

The rearrangement joins TRBV20-1 to TRBJ2-3, with D tentatively TRBD2 (6 bases). V lost 0 bases and J lost 4, with 14 bases in between. This CDR3 region has 15 residues. Germline CDR1 DFQATT, CDR2 SNEGSKA (reference sequence). CDR3 sequence reads: CSARDRLAYADTQYF. The CDR3 DNA reads as TGCAGTGCTAGAGATCGCCTAGCGTACGCAGATACGCAGTATTTT.

This clonotype was detected ten times or more. At one end the junction does not follow the germline gene, possibly because of a read error. This sequence joins TRBV5-6 and TRBJ1-1, with D perhaps TRBD1 (5 bases). Germline V gene data show CDR1 as SGHDT and CDR2 as YYEEEE. The CDR3 totals 13 residues. CDR3 sequence reads: CASSFGGGTEAFF. CDR3 nucleotides: TGCGCCAGCAGCTTCGGGGGAGGCACTGAAGCTTTCTTT.

This chain connects TRBV9 to TRBJ1-2; the D gene is possibly TRBD1 (6 bases). Germline V gene data show CDR1 as SGDLS and CDR2 as YYNGEE. CDR3 length: 14 residues. The V end was cut by 0 bases, the J end by 6 bases, with 12 bases between. The CDR3 region is CASSVGPGDNGYTF. In DNA, the CDR3 is TGTGCCAGCAGCGTAGGTCCAGGGGATAATGGCTACACCTTC.

This clonotype was observed a few times. This sequence joins TRBV5-5 and TRBJ1-5; 7 positions agree with TRBD1. This CDR3 is built from 15 residues. J lost 4 bases, V lost 0 bases, and 4 bases had no gene match. The germline V gene has CDR1 SGHKS and CDR2 YYEKEE (reference sequence). The CDR3 region has the DNA TGTGCCAGCAGCTTGGACAGGGGCGAGAATCAGCCCCAGCATTTT. Its translation is CASSLDRGENQPQHF.

In its sample, this clonotype was seen a few times. The chain joins TRBV9 to TRBJ1-2; TRBD1 aligns across 7 bases. After removal of 1 base from V and 1 base from J, the junction contained 1 base not matched to a gene. Germline V gives CDR1 SGDLS, CDR2 YYNGEE. The CDR3 spans 14 residues. The chain's CDR3 is CASSVSGGNYGYTF. CDR3 coding DNA: TGTGCCAGCAGCGTATCAGGGGGTAACTATGGCTACACCTTC.

The rearrangement uses TRBV7-8 and TRBJ2-7; D remains unclear. Trimming removed 5 bases from V and 6 bases from J, with 14 bases in between. The CDR3 extends over 13 amino acids. CDR1 and CDR2 from the germline V gene are SGHVS and FQNEAQ. CDR3 in amino acids: CASSRNELGEQYF. The CDR3 DNA sequence: TGTGCCAGCAGCCGCAACGAGTTGGGCGAGCAGTACTTC.

The chain uses TRBV5-1 and TRBJ2-7; 7 nucleotides line up with TRBD1. V dropped 4 bases and J dropped 1; count of bases not matched to a gene: 11. Germline-derived CDR1 and CDR2 are SGHRS and YFSETQ. This CDR3 contains 16 residues. CDR3 in DNA: TGCGCCAGCAGCCAAAAAACAGGGGTTAAATCCTACGAGCAGTACTTC. It is translated as CASSQKTGVKSYEQYF.

This chain joins TRBV7-2 and TRBJ2-7; 8 nucleotides align to TRBD1. CDR1 and CDR2 (germline): SGHTA, FQGNSA. V shed 8 bases, J shed 2 bases, and the junction held 8 bases outside the gene matches. The length of the CDR3 is 14 residues. CDR3 region: CASGSGQGPYEQYF. The CDR3 region has the DNA TGTGCCAGCGGCTCAGGACAGGGACCCTACGAGCAGTACTTC.

This clonotype was seen at least ten times. This rearrangement joins TRBV19 to TRBJ1-1; a possible D gene is TRBD1 (5 bases). The CDR3 runs to 12 residues. Germline lookup yields CDR1 LNHDA and CDR2 SQIVND (reference sequence). Trimming removed 6 bases from V and 8 bases from J, with 13 bases in between. CDR3: CASSPQGVEAFF. The CDR3 nucleotides read TGTGCCAGTAGCCCCCAGGGCGTAGAAGCTTTCTTT.

This chain uses TRBV12-3 or TRBV12-4 with TRBJ2-7, with 9 bases that match TRBD1. With 7 bases clipped from V and 5 bases from J, the junction kept 12 bases outside the gene matches. This CDR3 is 15 amino acids long. The CDR3 protein is CASNRHGTGNDEQYF. DNA of the CDR3: TGTGCCAGCAACCGACACGGGACAGGGAACGACGAGCAGTACTTC.

In this sample, this clonotype turned up once. The chain carries TRBV10-3 and TRBJ2-3; D is perhaps TRBD2 (6 bases). The germline gives CDR1 ENHRY, CDR2 SYGVKD. V lost 7 bases to trimming and J lost 0 bases, with 8 bases between them. The CDR3 is 13 amino acids. CDR3 residues: CAITGGSTDTQYF. CDR3 nucleotides: TGTGCCATCACCGGGGGTAGCACAGATACGCAGTATTTT.

V and J are TRBV4-3 and TRBJ1-2; possibly TRBD1 for D (5 bases). V shed 0 bases and J shed 5 bases, with 13 bases lying between them. Looked up from germline, CDR1 is LGHNA and CDR2 is YSLEER. This CDR3 has 15 amino acids. Written as DNA, the CDR3 is TGCGCCAGCAGCCAAGATTGGGGGACGGGTTATGGCTACACCTTC. As protein: CASSQDWGTGYGYTF.

Ten or more counts support this clonotype. V usage is TRBV20-1 and J usage is TRBJ1-2; TRBD1 matches at 7 bases. The CDR3 runs 15 residues. Germline CDR1 DFQATT, CDR2 SNEGSKA (reference sequence). Trimming removed 4 bases from V and 4 bases from J; junction bases left unmatched: 12. DNA for the CDR3: TGCAGTGCTAAAGAGGAGGGACAGCGAATCTATGGCTACACCTTC. This translates into CSAKEEGQRIYGYTF.

This clonotype was picked up many times. The chain links TRBV5-1 to TRBJ2-7; no definite D call. The length of the CDR3 is 16 residues. The germline gives CDR1 SGHRS, CDR2 YFSETQ. The V end was cut by 0 bases, the J end by 2 bases, with 15 bases between. CDR3 in DNA: TGCGCCAGCAGCTTGGACGCGGTTTCATCGGCCTACGAGCAGTACTTC. Translated: CASSLDAVSSAYEQYF. Full variable domain (missing parts from reference TRBV5-1 and TRBJ2-7): KAGVTQTPRYLIKTRGQQVTLSCSPISGHRSVSWYQQTPGQGLQFLFEYFSETQRNKGNFPGRFSGRQFSNSRSEMNVSTLELGDSALYLCASSLDAVSSAYEQYFGPGTRLTVT.

About this clonotype: Being one base from a much bigger clone, this may be a read error. The chain employs TRBV2 and TRBJ1-4; D not certain. The CDR3 length is 13 residues. CDR1 is SNHLY and CDR2 is FYNNEI in the germline V gene. V was trimmed by 0 bases and J by 7 bases, leaving 6 bases between them. CDR3 sequence (DNA): TGTGCCAGCAGTGAAGCGGGGAGTGAAAAACTGTTTTTT. Its translation: CASSEAGSEKLFF.

The V call is TRBV5-1, the J call TRBJ1-2; no clear D gene. Looked up from germline, CDR1 is SGHRS and CDR2 is YFSETQ. CDR3 size: 13 residues. V gave up 5 bases and J gave up 4 bases, with 12 bases separating them. The CDR3 loop reads CASSRERPYGYTF. CDR3 sequence (DNA): TGCGCCAGCAGTCGGGAAAGGCCCTATGGCTACACCTTC.

The table lists this clonotype with many counts. The chain is built from TRBV19 and TRBJ1-5, with TRBD1 as a possible D gene (5 bases). V was shortened by 6 bases and J by 9 bases, with 12 bases between the two germline ends. The CDR3 is made up of 12 amino acids. The V gene's germline CDR1 is LNHDA and CDR2 SQIVND (reference sequence). The CDR3 protein is CASRDRQSPQHF. The CDR3 nucleotides are TGTGCCAGTAGGGATAGACAGTCGCCCCAGCATTTT.